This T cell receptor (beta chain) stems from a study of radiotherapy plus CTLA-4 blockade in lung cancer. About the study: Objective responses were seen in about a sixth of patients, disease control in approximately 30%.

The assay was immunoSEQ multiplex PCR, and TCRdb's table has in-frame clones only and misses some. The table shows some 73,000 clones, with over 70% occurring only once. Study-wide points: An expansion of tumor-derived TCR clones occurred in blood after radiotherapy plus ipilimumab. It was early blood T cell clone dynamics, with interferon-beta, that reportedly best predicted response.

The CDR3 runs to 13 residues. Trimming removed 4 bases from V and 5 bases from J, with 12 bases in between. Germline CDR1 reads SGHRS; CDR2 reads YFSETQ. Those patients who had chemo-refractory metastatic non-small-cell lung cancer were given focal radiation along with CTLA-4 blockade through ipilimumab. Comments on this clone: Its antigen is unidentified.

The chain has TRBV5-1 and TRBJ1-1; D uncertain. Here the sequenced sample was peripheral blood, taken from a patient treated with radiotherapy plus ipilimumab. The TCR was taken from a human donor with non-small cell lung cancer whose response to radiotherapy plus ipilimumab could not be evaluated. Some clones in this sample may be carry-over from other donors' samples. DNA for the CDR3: TGCGCCAGCAGCCACTCAGGATTAACTGAAGCTTTCTTT. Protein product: CASSHSGLTEAFF.